This TCR beta chain was recorded in a study of spatial heterogeneity in lung cancer. The overall study: A consistent excess of beta-chain over alpha-chain sequences was detected. The average appearance count of each unique TCR and UMI combination in raw reads was more than 9.5. Findings and limits, study-wide: Circulating ubiquitous expanded tumor TCRs were observed more frequently at resection than at follow-up.

As to this clonotype: What it binds is unknown.

TCRdb passed the 5' RACE reads through MiXCR, listing each CDR3 protein once. The data contain about 92,000 distinct CDR3 sequences, 9.5% to 15% of them seen just once; the ten biggest clones take up just over 40%. Time point reported: sample taken at primary tumor resection. The input material, whole RNA from tumor, nontumor lung or frozen PBMC, was sequenced unsorted. Some 72 TRACERx patients with early, untreated non-small cell lung cancer donated samples. Per germline, CDR1 LNHDA and CDR2 SQIVND (reference sequence). Deletions cut 4 bases from V and 3 bases from J, with 12 bases between. This CDR3 has 15 residues.

The clonotype originates from a male donor with early-stage non-small cell lung cancer. The V call is TRBV19, the J call TRBJ2-2; D is possibly TRBD1 or TRBD2 (5 bases each). The sample in question was PBMCs, obtained at surgery. The CDR3 DNA follows: TGTGCCAGTAGTAGGTTGGGACGCGACACCGGGGAGCTGTTTTTT. This encodes CASSRLGRDTGELFF. The full variable domain, completed using reference TRBV19 and TRBJ2-2, is DGGITQSPKYLFRKEGQNVTLSCEQNLNHDAMYWYRQDPGQGLRLIYYSQIVNDFQKGDIAEGYSVSREKKESFPLTVTSAQKNPTAFYLCASSRLGRDTGELFFGEGSRLTVL.